This TCR beta chain appears in the sequencing data of a study of T cell clonality in common variable immunodeficiency. Overall study results and limits: CVID subjects shared fewer TCRbeta clones than healthy controls did. Fewer deletions and N-nucleotide insertions were reportedly seen in common variable immunodeficiency TCR beta sequences.

Trimming pared 4 bases from V and 0 bases from J, leaving 10 bases between. The length of the CDR3 is 14 residues. Per the germline V gene, CDR1 is SQVTM and CDR2 is ANQGSEA. In its sample, this clone was seen many times. Its antigen is currently unknown. The missing CDR3 end, 3 residues past where the read stops, is filled in from the germline J gene. Method: immunoSEQ multiplex PCR; TCRdb's copy keeps in-frame clones and lacks some. The record shows about 44,000 clones for this sample, with no singletons present. This TCR derives from a person between 18 and 75 years old in good health. The sequenced material came from peripheral blood mononuclear cells. The rearrangement uses TRBV29-1 and TRBJ1-5; D ambiguous. The DNA read from the CDR3 is TGCAGCGTTGGGTCCGGGTATAGCAATCAGCCC. Translation gives CSVGSGYSNQP. In full, the CDR3 reads CSVGSGYSNQPQHF.